Each of the 14 T cell receptor beta chains below was sequenced from the same sample in a study of blood T cell repertoires in COVID-19. TCRdb's copy holds only in-frame clones and misses some; the assay was immunoSEQ multiplex PCR. Here the sample spans 15,000 to 20,000 clones, 90% to 95% being singletons. The sample consisted of peripheral blood. The receptor source for this set is a human donor in a cohort sampled during active COVID-19.

The table lists this clone with a count of one. CDR3 DNA: TGTGCCAGCAGCTTATACAATCAGCCCCAGCATTTT. Encoded protein: CASSLYNQPQHF. This chain links TRBV7-6 with TRBJ1-5; D is undetermined. Trimming stripped 2 bases from V and 3 bases from J, with 2 bases between. The CDR3 has 12 residues. Germline CDR1 SGHVS, CDR2 FNYEAQ.

The rearrangement links TRBV6-2 or TRBV6-3 to TRBJ2-1; 13 bases line up with TRBD2. J was trimmed by 11 bases and V by 2 bases; bases with no gene match: 6. Per the germline V gene, CDR1 is MNHEY and CDR2 is SVGEGT. CDR3 length: 15 amino acids. In nucleotides, the CDR3 is TGTGCCAGCAGTTACGGGAGGACTAGCGGGAGCAAGCAGTTCTTC. Translation gives CASSYGRTSGSKQFF.

Only one count was recorded for this clone. This chain joins TRBV15 and TRBJ2-2, with 9 bases that match TRBD1. This CDR3 spans 17 amino acids. Unmatched junction bases numbered 7, after V lost 0 bases and J lost 5 bases. The germline V gene encodes CDR1 LNHNV and CDR2 YYDKDF (reference sequence). In nucleotides, the CDR3 is TGTGCCACCAGCAGAGATAGGAGGGACAGGGTAACCGGGGAGCTGTTTTTT. Encoded protein: CATSRDRRDRVTGELFF.

The chain combines TRBV6-2 or TRBV6-3 with TRBJ2-7; D ambiguous. Germline assignment: CDR1 MNHEY and CDR2 SVGEGT. CDR3 length: 12 residues. V lost 0 bases and J lost 7, with 7 bases in between. In DNA form, the CDR3 reads TGTGCCAGCAGTTACTCCCCGTTAGAGCAGTACTTC. Translation: CASSYSPLEQYF.

The CDR3 is CASSPSLTSGGTYEQYF. The CDR3 region has the DNA TGTGCCAGCAGCCCAAGTTTAACTAGCGGGGGAACCTACGAGCAGTACTTC. The rearrangement joins TRBV7-8 to TRBJ2-7; 11 bases are shared with TRBD2. Germline values: CDR1 SGHVS, CDR2 FQNEAQ. CDR3 length equals 17 residues. J lost 2 bases, V lost 5 bases, and 11 bases had no gene match.

V and J are TRBV7-2 and TRBJ1-1; D possibly corresponds to TRBD1 (6 bases). Germline lookup yields CDR1 SGHTA and CDR2 FQGNSA. Deletions cut 1 base from V and 5 bases from J, with 8 bases between. The CDR3 covers 13 residues. The CDR3 here is CASSLDRETEAFF. CDR3 nucleotides: TGTGCCAGCAGCTTAGACAGGGAAACTGAAGCTTTCTTT. The variable domain in full, completed from reference TRBV7-2 and TRBJ1-1, reads GAGVSQSPSNKVTEKGKDVELRCDPISGHTALYWYRQSLGQGLEFLIYFQGNSAPDKSGLPSDRFSAERTGGSVSTLTIQRTQQEDSAVYLCASSLDRETEAFFGQGTRLTVV.

This chain joins TRBV5-1 and TRBJ2-3; TRBD2 aligns across 11 bases. The V segment lost 4 bases and the J segment 3 bases; nucleotides outside the gene matches: 19. The CDR3 consists of 20 residues. The germline V gene has CDR1 SGHRS and CDR2 YFSETQ. CDR3 residues: CASSRGVGSGRAGATDTQYF. The CDR3 DNA follows: TGCGCCAGCAGCCGGGGCGTGGGTAGCGGGAGGGCCGGAGCAACAGATACGCAGTATTTT.

V and J are TRBV24-1 and TRBJ2-7, with TRBD2 identical over 10 bases. This CDR3 comprises 12 residues. The V segment lost 9 bases and the J segment 4 bases; nucleotides outside the gene matches: 2. Germline-derived CDR1 and CDR2 are KGHDR and SFDVKD. The CDR3 region is CATSSGSYEQYF. In nucleotides, the CDR3 is TGTGCCACCTCTAGCGGGAGTTACGAGCAGTACTTC.

The V and J genes are TRBV6-6 and TRBJ2-7; 9 positions agree with TRBD1. Germline loops: CDR1 MNHNY, CDR2 SVGAGI (reference sequence). V dropped 5 bases and J dropped 5; count of bases not matched to a gene: 10. The CDR3 sequence is 15 residues long. This CDR3 reads CASSIPGQGIHEQYF. The CDR3 DNA reads as TGTGCCAGCAGTATACCGGGACAGGGCATCCACGAGCAGTACTTC.

The V call is TRBV30, the J call TRBJ1-6; TRBD1 matches at 7 bases. The CDR3 is made up of 15 amino acids. After removal of 2 bases from V and 4 bases from J, the junction contained 5 bases not matched to a gene. Germline V lookup: CDR1 GTSNPN, CDR2 SVGIG (reference sequence). CDR3 nucleotides: TGTGCCTGGAGTTTCTCGGGACAGTATAATTCACCCCTCCACTTT. This encodes CAWSFSGQYNSPLHF. Full variable domain (remainder filled in from reference TRBV30 and TRBJ1-6): SQTIHQWPATLVQPVGSPLSLECTVEGTSNPNLYWYRQAAGRGLQLLFYSVGIGQISSEVPQNLSASRPQDRQFILSSKKLLLSDSGFYLCAWSFSGQYNSPLHFGNGTRLTVT.

The chain carries TRBV4-2 and TRBJ1-1; no reliable D call. With 1 base removed from V and 7 bases from J, the gap between germline ends came to 31 bases. Germline V lookup: CDR1 LGHNA, CDR2 YNFKEQ. The CDR3 length is 20 residues. The CDR3 sequence is CASSQVSEGSYTGLVSEAFF. As DNA, the CDR3 is TGTGCCAGCAGCCAAGTAAGTGAGGGCTCCTATACGGGTTTGGTGAGTGAAGCTTTCTTT.

CDR3 amino acids: CASSLVGTYNSPLHF. CDR3 DNA: TGTGCCAGCAGTTTGGTCGGGACCTATAATTCACCCCTCCACTTT. This sequence joins TRBV27 and TRBJ1-6, with D unclear. The CDR3 extends over 15 amino acids. Germline V gene sequence: CDR1 MNHEY, CDR2 SMNVEV (reference sequence). V lost 3 bases, J lost 2 bases, and 8 bases lay in between.

The chain's CDR3 is CATSDYFDNEQFF. DNA of the CDR3: TGTGCCACCAGTGACTATTTCGATAATGAGCAGTTCTTC. The rearrangement links TRBV24-1 to TRBJ2-1; D is uncertain. CDR3 length: 13 residues. The V end lost 4 bases, the J end lost 7 bases, and 10 bases lay between the germline ends. The germline gives CDR1 KGHDR, CDR2 SFDVKD.

This clone came up once. The gene calls are TRBV2 and TRBJ2-7; 10 bases agree with TRBD2. V was clipped by 10 bases and J by 5 bases; unmatched bases: 8. Germline V gene sequence: CDR1 SNHLY, CDR2 FYNNEI. The CDR3 totals 13 residues. Written as DNA, the CDR3 is TGTGCCATCGGTAGCGGGGGGATCGACGAGCAGTACTTC. Translating gives CAIGSGGIDEQYF.